This T cell receptor beta chain was obtained from a study of cytomegalovirus exposure and HLA in healthy donors. Points from the study as a whole: Diagnosis of cytomegalovirus status made by the classifier reportedly showed high specificity and sensitivity. Most TCR beta V segments were productive about 90% or about 30% of the time in an earlier analysis. Near-uniform donor sequencing depth was presumed by presence/absence analyses.

Concerning this clone itself: Its antigen is unidentified.

PCR primers comprised 60 Vbeta and 13 Jbeta primers. Some clones are missing from TCRdb's copy, which holds only in-frame ones; the method was immunoSEQ multiplex PCR. Of some 150,000 clones detected, 85% appear once; the ten largest clones hold 2.3%. This CDR3 region has 16 residues. The germline V and J ends were trimmed by 5 bases and 6 bases, with 23 bases remaining between them. Germline values: CDR1 SGHTA, CDR2 FQGNSA. This chain joins TRBV7-2 and TRBJ2-7; TRBD2 might be the D (8 bases). Sample: PBMCs. This clonotype was obtained from a young woman in good health and CMV-seronegative. CDR3 coding DNA: TGTGCCAGCAGCCAGGGGGGGGGTCTAGCGGGCCCCGAGCAGTACTTC. Translated, it gives CASSQGGGLAGPEQYF. The whole variable domain, filled in from reference TRBV7-2 and TRBJ2-7, reads GAGVSQSPSNKVTEKGKDVELRCDPISGHTALYWYRQSLGQGLEFLIYFQGNSAPDKSGLPSDRFSAERTGGSVSTLTIQRTQQEDSAVYLCASSQGGGLAGPEQYFGPGTRLTVT.